The 23 T cell receptor beta chains in this list originate from one sample, sequenced in a study of blood T cell repertoires in COVID-19. Repertoires were generated with immunoSEQ multiplex PCR, while TCRdb's copy carries only in-frame clones and drops some. The sample lists 110,000 or so clones, approximately 80% occurring once. What was sequenced was peripheral blood. The origin of the receptors is a woman aged 35 to 49 with acute or convalescent COVID-19.

V is TRBV6-5 and J is TRBJ1-5, with TRBD1 matching over 7 bases. This CDR3 comprises 14 residues. Per the germline V gene, CDR1 is MNHEY and CDR2 is SVGAGI. With 6 bases clipped from V and 6 bases from J, the junction kept 8 bases outside the gene matches. The CDR3 protein is CASSPGQDRQPQHF. The DNA of the CDR3 is TGTGCCAGCAGCCCCGGACAGGACCGTCAGCCCCAGCATTTT.

This clone was seen a handful of times. V usage is TRBV7-2 and J usage is TRBJ1-1; the D gene is possibly TRBD1 (6 bases). In germline, CDR1 is SGHTA, CDR2 FQGNSA. Trimming removed 2 bases at V and 4 bases at J, with 11 bases between. The CDR3 covers 14 residues. The CDR3 is CASSLRRGGTEAFF. CDR3 nucleotides: TGTGCCAGCAGCTTAAGGAGAGGGGGCACTGAAGCTTTCTTT.

The CDR3 loop is CASLRIPPNTEAFF. For the CDR3, the DNA is TGTGCCAGCCTGCGGATCCCCCCGAACACTGAAGCTTTCTTT. The rearrangement uses TRBV6-5 and TRBJ1-1, with D hard to call. CDR1 is MNHEY, CDR2 SVGAGI, per germline. Trimming cost V 8 bases and J 1 base, with 14 bases left between them. The CDR3 has 14 residues.

The chain combines TRBV6-5 with TRBJ1-1, with 11 bases that match TRBD1. This CDR3 contains 15 residues. In germline, CDR1 is MNHEY, CDR2 SVGAGI. V shed 5 bases, J shed 4 bases, and the junction held 6 bases outside the gene matches. The CDR3 reads CASSRSGTGGTEAFF. The CDR3 DNA follows: TGTGCCAGCAGTAGATCTGGGACAGGGGGCACTGAAGCTTTCTTT.

The chain has TRBV4-1 and TRBJ1-2; D call uncertain. Germline loops: CDR1 MGHRA, CDR2 YSYEKL. The CDR3 runs 15 residues. The V and J ends lost 0 bases and 4 bases respectively, with 12 bases between them. The CDR3 DNA is TGCGCCAGCAGCCAAGAAATCGCACAGACCTATGGCTACACCTTC. It specifies CASSQEIAQTYGYTF.

This sequence joins TRBV11-1 and TRBJ2-3, with D maybe TRBD1 (5 bases). The CDR3 length is 14 residues. Trimming took off 8 bases at V and 2 bases at J, with 14 bases between the two ends. Per germline, CDR1 SGHAT and CDR2 FQDESV (reference sequence). The CDR3 here is CASAEVRDTDTQYF. In nucleotides, the CDR3 is TGTGCCAGCGCCGAGGTCAGGGACACAGATACGCAGTATTTT.

The CDR3 protein is CASSASSTGEQYF. The CDR3 nucleotides are TGTGCCAGCAGTGCTAGCTCGACTGGCGAGCAGTACTTC. The chain joins TRBV27 to TRBJ2-7, with D possibly matching TRBD2 (5 bases). The germline CDR1 and CDR2 sequences are MNHEY and SMNVEV (reference sequence). This CDR3 region has 13 residues. V lost 5 bases, J lost 6 bases, and 14 bases lay in between.

The gene calls are TRBV30 and TRBJ1-1; the D is unclear. Germline V CDR1 and CDR2: GTSNPN, SVGIG (reference sequence). The CDR3 extends over 13 amino acids. V gave up 0 bases and J gave up 5 bases, with 10 bases separating them. The CDR3 DNA follows: TGTGCCTGGAGTGTGTCCAGGTGGACTGAAGCTTTCTTT. This codes for CAWSVSRWTEAFF.

The chain has TRBV7-2 and TRBJ2-7; the match to TRBD2 covers 7 bases. V shed 5 bases, J shed 4 bases, and the junction held 11 bases outside the gene matches. CDR1 is SGHTA and CDR2 is FQGNSA in the germline V gene. This CDR3 region has 15 residues. DNA for the CDR3: TGTGCCAGCAGCGGCATAGCGGGCGTCGGATACGAGCAGTACTTC. Its translation: CASSGIAGVGYEQYF. The full variable domain, completed using reference TRBV7-2 and TRBJ2-7, is GAGVSQSPSNKVTEKGKDVELRCDPISGHTALYWYRQSLGQGLEFLIYFQGNSAPDKSGLPSDRFSAERTGGSVSTLTIQRTQQEDSAVYLCASSGIAGVGYEQYFGPGTRLTVT.

The chain employs TRBV2 and TRBJ2-3; 9 bases match TRBD2. From germline, CDR1 is SNHLY and CDR2 FYNNEI. This CDR3 has 14 amino acids. Unmatched junction bases numbered 1, after V lost 6 bases and J lost 0 bases. CDR3 DNA: TGTGCCAGCAGCCTAGCGGGGAGCACAGATACGCAGTATTTT. Amino acid sequence: CASSLAGSTDTQYF.

The rearrangement uses TRBV14 and TRBJ1-1, with a weak D call TRBD1 (6 bases). Germline loops: CDR1 SGHDN, CDR2 FVKESK. The CDR3 is 14 amino acids. V gave up 4 bases and J gave up 1 base, with 10 bases separating them. The DNA for the CDR3 is TGTGCCAGCAGCCCCCTGGGACAGAACACTGAAGCTTTCTTT. It is translated as CASSPLGQNTEAFF.

The rearrangement uses TRBV30 and TRBJ1-2; weak D call: TRBD1 (6 bases). V was pared by 5 bases and J by 5 bases, with 12 bases between. The CDR3 has 12 residues. Per the germline V gene, CDR1 is GTSNPN and CDR2 is SVGIG (reference sequence). The DNA of the CDR3 is TGTGCCTGGTCGCCAGGGGAGTATGGCTACACCTTC. This gives the protein CAWSPGEYGYTF.

The rearrangement joins TRBV3-1 (or the pseudogene TRBV3-2) to TRBJ2-7; 7 nucleotides agree with TRBD1. The CDR3 length is 16 residues. The ends lost 0 bases at V and 2 bases at J; junction bases unmatched: 7. Germline CDR1 LGHDT, CDR2 YNNKEL (reference sequence). The CDR3 reads CASSQDLYRGTYEQYF. CDR3 nucleotides: TGTGCCAGCAGCCAAGATCTGTACAGGGGCACCTACGAGCAGTACTTC.

V and J are TRBV5-1 and TRBJ2-1; D perhaps matches TRBD2 (6 bases). Germline values: CDR1 SGHRS, CDR2 YFSETQ. V lost 1 base and J lost 8, with 10 bases in between. This CDR3 has 13 residues. In nucleotides, the CDR3 is TGCGCCAGCAGCTTGACAACTAGCTATGAGCAGTTCTTC. Translation gives CASSLTTSYEQFF.

The chain uses TRBV3-1 (or the pseudogene TRBV3-2) and TRBJ2-1; TRBD2 might be the D (5 bases). CDR1 LGHDT and CDR2 YNNKEL come from the germline V gene (reference sequence). The CDR3 runs to 13 residues. Between the trimmed V and J ends, which lost 1 base and 9 bases, there was a span of 10 bases. CDR3 region: CASSQAGIGEQFF. CDR3 DNA: TGTGCCAGCAGCCAAGCGGGAATCGGTGAGCAGTTCTTC.

This clone turned up a few times. CDR3 coding DNA: TGCGCCAGCAGCCAAATGGACAGGGCTGGTGGCTACACCTTC. Protein sequence: CASSQMDRAGGYTF. This chain uses TRBV5-1 with TRBJ1-2; 8 bases map to TRBD1. The V and J ends lost 4 bases and 7 bases, in that order; junction bases with no gene match: 9. In germline, CDR1 is SGHRS, CDR2 YFSETQ. The CDR3 spans 14 residues.

This clone was seen more than once but under ten times. The gene calls are TRBV12-3 or TRBV12-4 and TRBJ1-4; D is possibly TRBD1 (6 bases). There are 11 residues in the CDR3. Trimming cost V 1 base and J 17 bases, with 11 bases left between them. CDR3 in DNA: TGTGCCAGCAGTTTAGGAGCGGACAGATTTTTT. Translation gives CASSLGADRFF.

The CDR3, as DNA: TGTGCCAGCAGCCCCCGGGACAGCCTAAGTGGCTATGGCTACACCTTC. It specifies CASSPRDSLSGYGYTF. The chain combines TRBV3-1 (or the pseudogene TRBV3-2) with TRBJ1-2; 7 bases line up with TRBD1. Germline CDR1 is LGHDT and CDR2 is YNNKEL (reference sequence). V lost 4 bases and J lost 4; bases outside the gene matches: 12. This CDR3 is built from 16 residues.

In nucleotides, the CDR3 is TGTGCCAGCAGCTCATTAGCGGGGTCGGGGGATACGCAGTATTTT. This sequence encodes CASSSLAGSGDTQYF. The V and J genes are TRBV7-6 and TRBJ2-3, with TRBD2 matching 8 bases. The CDR3 has 15 amino acids. The V and J ends lost 4 bases and 6 bases, in that order; junction bases with no gene match: 9. Germline lookup yields CDR1 SGHVS and CDR2 FNYEAQ. Supplemented by reference TRBV7-6 and TRBJ2-3, the full variable domain reads GAGVSQSPRYKVTKRGQDVALRCDPISGHVSLYWYRQALGQGPEFLTYFNYEAQQDKSGLPNDRFSAERPEGSISTLTIQRTEQRDSAMYRCASSSLAGSGDTQYFGPGTRLTVL.

The genes are TRBV7-9 and TRBJ2-5, with no clear D. V gave up 1 base and J gave up 1 base, with 13 bases separating them. This CDR3 is 16 amino acids long. The germline CDR1 and CDR2 sequences are SEHNR and FQNEAQ (reference sequence). The CDR3 nucleotides read TGTGCCAGCAGCTTAGGGGTGGCGGAATCCCAAGAGACCCAGTACTTC. It encodes CASSLGVAESQETQYF.

The chain recombines TRBV7-9 with TRBJ1-1; no firm D call. The germline gives CDR1 SEHNR, CDR2 FQNEAQ (reference sequence). V dropped 7 bases and J dropped 3 bases, with 15 bases sitting between them. CDR3 length: 14 amino acids. The CDR3, as DNA: TGTGCCAGCACCTCCTCGGGTTCCTACACTGAAGCTTTCTTT. Translated, it gives CASTSSGSYTEAFF.

V usage is TRBV7-3 and J usage is TRBJ2-3; TRBD2 is a possible D gene (5 bases). The CDR3 contains 15 residues. V lost 5 bases to trimming and J lost 6 bases, with 18 bases between them. CDR1 is SGHTA and CDR2 is FQGTGA in the germline V gene. This chain's CDR3 is CASSPNRGFGDTQYF. Here the CDR3 DNA reads TGTGCCAGCAGCCCAAACCGGGGTTTCGGGGATACGCAGTATTTT.

The chain is built from TRBV4-1 and TRBJ1-2; D gene uncertain. Trimming pared 1 base from V and 2 bases from J, leaving 11 bases between. The germline V gene has CDR1 MGHRA and CDR2 YSYEKL. CDR3 length: 15 residues. The CDR3 region is CASSQAAGQNYGYTF. CDR3 in DNA: TGCGCCAGCAGCCAAGCAGCGGGCCAGAACTATGGCTACACCTTC.